One and the same sample provided the 19 T cell receptor beta chains below, sequenced in a study of blood T cell repertoires in COVID-19. The table came from immunoSEQ multiplex PCR; TCRdb's copy has only in-frame clones and leaves some out. The table lists 200,000 to 250,000 clones, approximately 86% of them singletons. Sequenced input: PBMCs or T cells enriched from blood (not recorded which). Every receptor here comes from a woman aged 45-60 years with acute COVID-19.

This sequence joins TRBV19 and TRBJ2-1; TRBD2 matches at 12 bases. The germline V gene has CDR1 LNHDA and CDR2 SQIVND (reference sequence). This CDR3 spans 16 amino acids. V trimming: 4 bases; J trimming: 9 bases; junction bases outside the gene matches: 10. The CDR3 sequence: CASSTRSSGRVFEQFF. CDR3 bases: TGTGCCAGTAGTACCAGGTCTAGCGGGAGGGTATTTGAGCAGTTCTTC.

This rearrangement joins TRBV11-1 to TRBJ2-7; tentative D call: TRBD1 (6 bases). Germline V gene sequence: CDR1 SGHAT, CDR2 FQDESV (reference sequence). This CDR3 contains 15 residues. Trimming removed 8 bases from V and 0 bases from J, with 17 bases in between. The CDR3 DNA reads TGTGCCAGCGCTAAATCGGACAGCAGCTCCTACGAGCAGTACTTC. Translating it yields CASAKSDSSSYEQYF.

This chain uses TRBV28 with TRBJ2-7; D not resolved. CDR1 and CDR2 from the germline V gene are MDHEN and SYDVKM. V dropped 3 bases and J dropped 0 bases, with 12 bases sitting between them. This CDR3 contains 15 residues. The chain's CDR3 is CASSLWSTFSYEQYF. The CDR3 DNA reads as TGTGCCAGCAGTTTGTGGTCTACTTTCTCCTACGAGCAGTACTTC.

The chain recombines TRBV3-1 (or the pseudogene TRBV3-2) with TRBJ2-5, with TRBD1 identical over 7 bases. CDR3 size: 14 residues. After removal of 4 bases from V and 5 bases from J, the junction contained 7 bases not matched to a gene. CDR1 and CDR2 (germline): LGHDT, YNNKEL (reference sequence). This CDR3 reads CASSPDRARETQYF. CDR3 sequence (DNA): TGTGCCAGCAGCCCCGACAGGGCCCGGGAGACCCAGTACTTC.

V usage is TRBV6-5 and J usage is TRBJ2-7; D unresolved. Germline-derived CDR1 and CDR2 are MNHEY and SVGAGI. The CDR3 contains 13 residues. Trimming left V 8 bases short and J 0 bases short, with 11 bases between. CDR3 in amino acids: CASCALHSYEQYF. The DNA for the CDR3 is TGTGCCAGCTGCGCCCTCCACTCCTACGAGCAGTACTTC.

Only one count was recorded for this clone. The chain joins TRBV25-1 to TRBJ2-1; maybe TRBD2 (5 bases). With 6 bases removed from V and 6 bases from J, the gap between germline ends came to 6 bases. The CDR3 has 11 residues. Germline assignment: CDR1 MGHDK and CDR2 SYGVNS. The CDR3 loop is CASRTSNEQFF. CDR3 DNA sequence: TGTGCCAGCAGAACTAGCAATGAGCAGTTCTTC.

The chain recombines TRBV7-2 with TRBJ2-7, with D maybe TRBD2 (6 bases). V was pared by 5 bases and J by 1 base, with 12 bases between. The CDR3 spans 14 residues. Per the germline V gene, CDR1 is SGHTA and CDR2 is FQGNSA. The CDR3 DNA follows: TGTGCCAGCAGCCCCCGTAGCGGTTCCTACGAGCAGTACTTC. This gives the protein CASSPRSGSYEQYF.

The rearrangement uses TRBV10-2 and TRBJ2-1; 9 bases line up with TRBD2. Losses at the gene ends were 8 bases for V and 0 bases for J; bases not matched to a gene: 8. Germline V lookup: CDR1 WSHSY, CDR2 SAAADI. The CDR3 has 16 amino acids. The CDR3 DNA reads as TGCGCCAGCCGTGGGGCGGGAGGGGTCTCCTACAATGAGCAGTTCTTC. Its translation is CASRGAGGVSYNEQFF.

V and J are TRBV21-1 and TRBJ1-1; TRBD1 was called by the table and not checked on the DNA. TRBV21-1 is listed as a pseudogene. CDR3 size: 20 residues. The CDR3 region has the DNA TGTGCCAGCAGCAAGACCTGCCGTTGTGCAGGCTCCTTTCTTAACACTGAAGCTTTCTTT. Translating it yields CASSKTCRCAGSFLNTEAFF.

This clone was counted between two and nine times. The chain couples TRBV30 to TRBJ1-5; TRBD1 matches 8 bases. The CDR3 is made up of 15 amino acids. Germline CDR1 is GTSNPN and CDR2 is SVGIG (reference sequence). After removal of 2 bases from V and 6 bases from J, the junction contained 9 bases not matched to a gene. CDR3 protein: CAWSLRGQGGQPQHF. DNA for the CDR3: TGTGCCTGGAGTCTTCGAGGACAGGGCGGTCAGCCCCAGCATTTT.

This clone was counted a few times. The genes are TRBV9 and TRBJ2-7; 8 bases are shared with TRBD2. Germline-derived CDR1 and CDR2 are SGDLS and YYNGEE. V shed 4 bases and J 2 bases; nucleotides not matched to a gene: 8. The CDR3 length is 15 residues. CDR3 loop: CASSLGAGGPYEQYF. CDR3 coding DNA: TGTGCCAGCAGCCTGGGGGCGGGAGGTCCCTACGAGCAGTACTTC.

This chain joins TRBV25-1 and TRBJ1-6; maybe TRBD1 (6 bases). The V end was cut by 0 bases, the J end by 8 bases, with 17 bases between. This CDR3 has 17 amino acids. CDR1 and CDR2 from the germline V gene are MGHDK and SYGVNS. The CDR3 DNA is TGTGCCAGCAGTGAATACGTACAGGGAAAGGGTCATTCACCCCTCCACTTT. Its protein is CASSEYVQGKGHSPLHF.

The chain has TRBV28 and TRBJ2-1, with 12 bases that match TRBD2. The CDR3 extends over 15 amino acids. The V segment lost 5 bases and the J segment 8 bases; nucleotides outside the gene matches: 7. Germline V lookup: CDR1 MDHEN, CDR2 SYDVKM. DNA of the CDR3: TGTGCCAGCAGTCCAAGACTAGCGGGAGTGTATGAGCAGTTCTTC. Translation: CASSPRLAGVYEQFF.

This chain joins TRBV7-2 and TRBJ2-7; D is undetermined. This CDR3 region has 14 residues. Germline CDR1 reads SGHTA; CDR2 reads FQGNSA. V was trimmed by 0 bases and J by 1 base, leaving 7 bases between them. In DNA form, the CDR3 reads TGTGCCAGCAGCTTAGCAACTTTATCCTACGAGCAGTACTTC. This gives the protein CASSLATLSYEQYF.

Note on this clone: Other DNA sequences within the sample encode an identical CDR3. This chain connects TRBV5-6 to TRBJ1-2; the D is unclear. This CDR3 is 13 amino acids long. V was shortened by 2 bases and J by 2 bases, with 7 bases between the two germline ends. Germline CDR1 and CDR2: SGHDT and YYEEEE. The CDR3, as DNA: TGTGCCAGCAGCTTAAGAGGGAACTATGGCTACACCTTC. Its protein product is CASSLRGNYGYTF.

The genes are TRBV9 and TRBJ2-1; TRBD1 is a possible D gene (5 bases). The CDR3 has 15 amino acids. CDR1 is SGDLS and CDR2 is YYNGEE in the germline V gene. V lost 3 bases and J lost 9, with 19 bases in between. The CDR3: CASSGIGQGSVEQFF. The CDR3 DNA reads as TGTGCCAGCAGCGGGATCGGGCAGGGTTCGGTTGAGCAGTTCTTC.

The J gene is TRBJ2-1, the V gene TRBV19; no definite D call. The CDR3 contains 11 residues. V lost 9 bases to trimming and J lost 5 bases, with 8 bases between them. Germline V gene sequence: CDR1 LNHDA, CDR2 SQIVND (reference sequence). CDR3 sequence: CASRLDNEQFF. CDR3 in DNA: TGTGCCAGCCGACTTGACAATGAGCAGTTCTTC.

This rearrangement joins TRBV7-8 to TRBJ2-2; 13 bases fit TRBD2. The CDR3 contains 16 residues. Trimming cost V 4 bases and J 7 bases; bases outside gene matches: 6. Germline CDR1 SGHVS, CDR2 FQNEAQ. Written as DNA, the CDR3 is TGTGCCAGCAGCTCAGGACTAGCGGGAGAAGTCGGGGAGCTGTTTTTT. It encodes CASSSGLAGEVGELFF. The full variable domain, with the rest looked up from reference TRBV7-8 and TRBJ2-2, is GAGVSQSPRYKVAKRGQDVALRCDPISGHVSLFWYQQALGQGPEFLTYFQNEAQLDKSGLPSDRFFAERPEGSVSTLKIQRTQQEDSAVYLCASSSGLAGEVGELFFGEGSRLTVL.

This clone was observed a few times. The chain employs TRBV24-1 and TRBJ2-3; D uncertain. Germline CDR1 reads KGHDR; CDR2 reads SFDVKD. Trimming took off 2 bases at V and 3 bases at J, with 5 bases between the two ends. The CDR3 extends over 13 amino acids. The CDR3 sequence is CATSDYITDTQYF. The CDR3 DNA follows: TGTGCCACCAGTGATTATATAACAGATACGCAGTATTTT.